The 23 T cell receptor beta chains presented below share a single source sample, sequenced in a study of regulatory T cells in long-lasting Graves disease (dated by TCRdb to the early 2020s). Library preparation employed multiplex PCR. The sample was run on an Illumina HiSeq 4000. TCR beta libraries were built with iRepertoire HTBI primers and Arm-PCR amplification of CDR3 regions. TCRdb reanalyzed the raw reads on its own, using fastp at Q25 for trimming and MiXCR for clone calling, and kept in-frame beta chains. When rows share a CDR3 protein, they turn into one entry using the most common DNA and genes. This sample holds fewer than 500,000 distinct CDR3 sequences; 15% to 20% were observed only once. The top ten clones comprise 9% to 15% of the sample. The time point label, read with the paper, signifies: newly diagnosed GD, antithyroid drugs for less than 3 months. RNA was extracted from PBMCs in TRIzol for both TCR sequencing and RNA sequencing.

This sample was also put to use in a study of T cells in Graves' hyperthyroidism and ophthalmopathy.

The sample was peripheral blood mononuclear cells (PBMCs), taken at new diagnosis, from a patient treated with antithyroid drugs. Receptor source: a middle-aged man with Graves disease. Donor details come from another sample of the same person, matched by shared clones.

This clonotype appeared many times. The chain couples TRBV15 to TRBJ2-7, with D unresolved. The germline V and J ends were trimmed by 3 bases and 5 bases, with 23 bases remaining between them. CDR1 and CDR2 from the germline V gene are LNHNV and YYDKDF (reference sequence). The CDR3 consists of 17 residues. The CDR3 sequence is CATSRGLLTWAEDEQYF. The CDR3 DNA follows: TGTGCCACCAGCAGGGGCTTACTAACGTGGGCAGAAGACGAGCAGTACTTC.

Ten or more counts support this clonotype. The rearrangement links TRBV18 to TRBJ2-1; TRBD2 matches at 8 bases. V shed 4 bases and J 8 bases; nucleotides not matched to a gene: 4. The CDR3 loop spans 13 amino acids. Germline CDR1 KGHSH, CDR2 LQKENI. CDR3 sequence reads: CASSLLREDEQFF. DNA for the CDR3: TGTGCCAGCTCACTACTGCGGGAGGATGAGCAGTTCTTC.

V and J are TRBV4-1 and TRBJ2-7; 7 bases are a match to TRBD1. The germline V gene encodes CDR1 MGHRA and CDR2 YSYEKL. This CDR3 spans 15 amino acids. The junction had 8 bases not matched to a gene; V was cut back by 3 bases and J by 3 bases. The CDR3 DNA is TGCGCCAGCAGCCATCCCGGGACAGCCGGCTACGAGCAGTACTTC. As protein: CASSHPGTAGYEQYF.

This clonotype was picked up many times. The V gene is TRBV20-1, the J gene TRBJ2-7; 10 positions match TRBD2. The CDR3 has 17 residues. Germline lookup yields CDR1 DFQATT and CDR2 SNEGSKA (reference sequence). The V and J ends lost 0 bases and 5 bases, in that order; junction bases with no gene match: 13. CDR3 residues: CSARDVTSGVAVHEQYF. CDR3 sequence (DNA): TGCAGTGCTAGAGATGTAACTAGCGGGGTTGCGGTCCACGAGCAGTACTTC.

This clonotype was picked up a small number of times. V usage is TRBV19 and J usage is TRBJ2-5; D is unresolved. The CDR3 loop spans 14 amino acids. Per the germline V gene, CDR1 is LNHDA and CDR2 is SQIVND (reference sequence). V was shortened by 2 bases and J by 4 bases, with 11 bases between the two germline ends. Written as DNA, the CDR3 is TGTGCCAGTAGTATATCCTTAAACGTAGAGACCCAGTACTTC. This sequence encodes CASSISLNVETQYF.

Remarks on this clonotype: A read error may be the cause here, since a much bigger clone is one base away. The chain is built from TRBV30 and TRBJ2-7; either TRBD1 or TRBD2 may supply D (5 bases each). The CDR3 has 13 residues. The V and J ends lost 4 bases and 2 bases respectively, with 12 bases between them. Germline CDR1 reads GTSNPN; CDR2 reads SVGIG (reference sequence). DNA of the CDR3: TGTGCCTGGAACGGGGACGGACCCTACGAGCAGTACTTC. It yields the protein CAWNGDGPYEQYF.

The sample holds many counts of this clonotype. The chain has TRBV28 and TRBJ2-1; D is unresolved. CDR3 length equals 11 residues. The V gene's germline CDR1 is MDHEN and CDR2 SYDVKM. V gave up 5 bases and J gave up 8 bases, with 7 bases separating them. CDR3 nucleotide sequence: TGTGCCAGCAGTCGTAGGGATGAGCAGTTCTTC. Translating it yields CASSRRDEQFF. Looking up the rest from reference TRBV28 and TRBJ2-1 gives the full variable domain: DVKVTQSSRYLVKRTGEKVFLECVQDMDHENMFWYRQDPGLGLRLIYFSYDVKMKEKGDIPEGYSVSREKKERFSLILESASTNQTSMYLCASSRRDEQFFGPGTRLTVL.

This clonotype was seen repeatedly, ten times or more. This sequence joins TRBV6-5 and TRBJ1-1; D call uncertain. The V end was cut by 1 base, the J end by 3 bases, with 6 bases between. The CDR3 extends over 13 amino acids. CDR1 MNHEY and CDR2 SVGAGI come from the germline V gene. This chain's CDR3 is CASSYFRDTEAFF. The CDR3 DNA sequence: TGTGCCAGCAGTTACTTTAGGGACACTGAAGCTTTCTTT.

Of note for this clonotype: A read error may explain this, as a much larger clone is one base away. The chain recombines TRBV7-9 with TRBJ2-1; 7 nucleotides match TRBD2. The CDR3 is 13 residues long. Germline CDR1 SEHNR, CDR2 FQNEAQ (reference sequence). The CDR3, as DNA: TGTACCAGCAACCGGACTAGATTTGGTGAGCAGTTCTTC. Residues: CTSNRTRFGEQFF.

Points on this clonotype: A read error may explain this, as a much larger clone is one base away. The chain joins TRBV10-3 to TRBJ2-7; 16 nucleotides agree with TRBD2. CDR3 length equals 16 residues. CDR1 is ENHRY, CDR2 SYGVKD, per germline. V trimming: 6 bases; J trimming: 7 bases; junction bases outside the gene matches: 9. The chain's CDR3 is CAISGTSGREGNEQYF. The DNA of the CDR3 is TGTGCCATCAGCGGGACTAGCGGGAGGGAGGGCAATGAGCAGTACTTC.

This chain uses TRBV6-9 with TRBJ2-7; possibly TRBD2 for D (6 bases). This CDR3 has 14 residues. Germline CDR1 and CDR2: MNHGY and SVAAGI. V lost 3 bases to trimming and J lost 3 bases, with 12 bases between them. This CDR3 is CASSYARTNYEQYF. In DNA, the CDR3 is TGTGCCAGCAGTTACGCCAGGACTAACTACGAGCAGTACTTC.

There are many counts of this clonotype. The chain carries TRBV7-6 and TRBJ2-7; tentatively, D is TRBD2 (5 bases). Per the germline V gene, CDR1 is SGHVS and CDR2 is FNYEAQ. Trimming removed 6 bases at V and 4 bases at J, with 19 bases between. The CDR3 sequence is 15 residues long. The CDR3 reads CASSPTPGSGYEQYF. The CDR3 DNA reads TGTGCCAGCAGTCCCACTCCGGGAAGTGGATACGAGCAGTACTTC.

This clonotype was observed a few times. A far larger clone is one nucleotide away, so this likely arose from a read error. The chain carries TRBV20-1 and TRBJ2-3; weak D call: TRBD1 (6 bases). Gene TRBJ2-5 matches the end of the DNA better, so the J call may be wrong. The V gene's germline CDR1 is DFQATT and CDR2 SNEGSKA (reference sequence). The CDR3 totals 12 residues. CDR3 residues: CSARTDSWAQYF. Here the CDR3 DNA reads TGCAGTGCAAGGACAGATTCTTGGGCCCAGTACTTC.

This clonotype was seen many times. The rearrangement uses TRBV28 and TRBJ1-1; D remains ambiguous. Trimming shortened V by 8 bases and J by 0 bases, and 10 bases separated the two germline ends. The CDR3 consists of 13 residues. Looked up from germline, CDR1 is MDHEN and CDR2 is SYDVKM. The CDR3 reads CASHRSMNTEAFF. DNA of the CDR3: TGTGCCAGCCATCGGTCCATGAACACTGAAGCTTTCTTT.

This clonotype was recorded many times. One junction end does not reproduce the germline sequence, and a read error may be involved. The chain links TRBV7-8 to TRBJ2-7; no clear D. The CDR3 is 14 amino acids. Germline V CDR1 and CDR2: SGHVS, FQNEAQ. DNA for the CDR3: TGTGCCAGCAGCTTAGTTCGTGGCTCCTTCGAGCAGTACTTC. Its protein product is CASSLVRGSFEQYF.

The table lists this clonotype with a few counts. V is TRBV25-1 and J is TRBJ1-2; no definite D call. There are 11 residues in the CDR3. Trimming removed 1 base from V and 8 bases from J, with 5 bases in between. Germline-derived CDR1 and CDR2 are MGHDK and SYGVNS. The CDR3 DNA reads TGTGCCAGCAGTGAATTATACGGCTACACCTTC. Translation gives CASSELYGYTF.

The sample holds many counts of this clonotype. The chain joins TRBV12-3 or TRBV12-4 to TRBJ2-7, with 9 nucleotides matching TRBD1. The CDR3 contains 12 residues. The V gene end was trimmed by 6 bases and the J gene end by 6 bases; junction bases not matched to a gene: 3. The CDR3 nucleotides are TGTGCCAGCAGCCTGGACAGGGGCGAGCAGTACTTC. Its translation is CASSLDRGEQYF.

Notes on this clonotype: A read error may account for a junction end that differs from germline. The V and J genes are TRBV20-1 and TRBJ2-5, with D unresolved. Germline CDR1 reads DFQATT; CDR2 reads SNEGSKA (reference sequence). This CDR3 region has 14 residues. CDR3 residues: CSARVSVTQGTQYF. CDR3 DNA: TGCAGTGCTAGAGTTTCGGTTACGCAAGGGACCCAGTACTTC.

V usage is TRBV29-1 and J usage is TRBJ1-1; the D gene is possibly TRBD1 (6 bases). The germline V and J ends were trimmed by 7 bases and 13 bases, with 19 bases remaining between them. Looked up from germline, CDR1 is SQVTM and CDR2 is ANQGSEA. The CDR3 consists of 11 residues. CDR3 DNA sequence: TGCAGCGCCCAGGGGAGCTGGGATGATTTCTTT. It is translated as CSAQGSWDDFF.

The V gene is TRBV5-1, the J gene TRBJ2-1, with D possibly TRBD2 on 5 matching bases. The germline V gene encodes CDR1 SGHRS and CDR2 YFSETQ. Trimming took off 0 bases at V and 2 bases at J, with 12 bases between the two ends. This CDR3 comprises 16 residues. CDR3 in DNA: TGCGCCAGCAGCTTGGCCGAGGGTTTGCCCTACAATGAGCAGTTCTTC. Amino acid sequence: CASSLAEGLPYNEQFF.

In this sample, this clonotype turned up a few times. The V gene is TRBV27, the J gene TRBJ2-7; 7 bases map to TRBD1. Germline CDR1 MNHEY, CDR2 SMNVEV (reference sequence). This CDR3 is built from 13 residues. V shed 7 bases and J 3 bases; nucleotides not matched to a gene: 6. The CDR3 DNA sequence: TGTGCCAGCATATTGGGACAGAACTACGAGCAGTACTTC. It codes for CASILGQNYEQYF.

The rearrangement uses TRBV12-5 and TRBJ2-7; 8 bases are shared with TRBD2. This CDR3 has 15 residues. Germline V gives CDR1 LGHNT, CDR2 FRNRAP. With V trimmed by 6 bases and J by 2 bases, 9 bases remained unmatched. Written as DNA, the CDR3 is TGTGCTAGTGGCCTGCTCGGCGGGAGGACCTACGAGCAGTACTTC. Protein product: CASGLLGGRTYEQYF.

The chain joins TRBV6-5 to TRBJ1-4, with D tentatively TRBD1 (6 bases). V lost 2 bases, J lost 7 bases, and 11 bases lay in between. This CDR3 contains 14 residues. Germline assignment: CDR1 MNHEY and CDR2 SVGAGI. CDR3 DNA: TGTGCCAGCAGTTACATTTGGGGGGCTGAAAAACTGTTTTTT. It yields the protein CASSYIWGAEKLFF.